This T cell receptor beta chain was profiled in a study of shared T cell receptors in the human thymus. Assay used: immunoSEQ multiplex PCR; TCRdb lists only in-frame clones, some missing. This repertoire shows roughly 410,000 clones, just under 95% found once; its top ten account for 0.015% to 0.025%. The CDR3 has 15 amino acids. Germline CDR1 and CDR2: MNHNS and SASEGT. Between the trimmed V and J ends, which lost 5 bases and 0 bases, there was a span of 13 bases. This chain connects TRBV6-1 to TRBJ1-1; no clear D gene. This receptor was taken from a human donor. The sequenced sample was thymocytes. Here the CDR3 DNA reads TGTGCCAGCAGTCCTCCCGGAGGCTTGAACACTGAAGCTTTCTTT. This sequence encodes CASSPPGGLNTEAFF.